The 21 T cell receptor beta chains reported below all come from one sample, sequenced in a study of monozygotic twins with inflammatory bowel disease. After re-calling the 5' RACE reads, TCRdb lists one entry per CDR3 protein, DNA absent. Its table records 160,000 or so distinct CDR3 sequences. The sample comprised blood. The source is a human donor with ulcerative colitis or Crohn's disease, or a healthy co-twin of an affected twin (not recorded which).

The CDR3 region is CASSRTGGRNEQFF. The genes are TRBV6-1 and TRBJ2-1; the TCRdb D gene call, TRBD1, has no DNA to confirm it. The CDR3 totals 14 residues. The germline CDR1 and CDR2 sequences are MNHNS and SASEGT.

This chain's CDR3 is CASSLGGGSSVSGNTIYF. V usage is TRBV5-1 and J usage is TRBJ1-3; TCRdb outputs TRBD1, but without DNA this stays unchecked. Per germline, CDR1 SGHRS and CDR2 YFSETQ. The CDR3 runs 18 residues.

The chain joins TRBV20-1 to TRBJ2-7; TCRdb's D call, TRBD1, is unchecked because there is no DNA. The CDR3 sequence is 13 residues long. The germline gives CDR1 DFQATT, CDR2 SNEGSKA (reference sequence). The CDR3 region is CSVLGDRSYEQYF.

This chain joins TRBV7-2 and TRBJ2-7; the D gene TCRdb calls, TRBD1, cannot be checked with no DNA. The germline CDR1 and CDR2 sequences are SGHTA and FQGNSA. This CDR3 spans 16 amino acids. The CDR3 reads CASSSPAPAGLREQYF.

The chain is built from TRBV28 and TRBJ2-3; no DNA is available, so the TRBD2 call from TCRdb remains unchecked. In germline, CDR1 is MDHEN, CDR2 SYDVKM. The CDR3 loop spans 16 amino acids. CDR3 sequence reads: CASSPGLAGATDTQYF.

The rearrangement links TRBV24-1 to TRBJ2-5; TCRdb's D call of TRBD2 is untestable without DNA. The CDR3 has 13 amino acids. From germline, CDR1 is KGHDR and CDR2 SFDVKD. CDR3 region: CATSDWGPETQYF.

The chain has TRBV28 and TRBJ1-2; TCRdb proposes TRBD1, but this gene call is untestable without DNA. CDR3 length equals 15 residues. CDR1 and CDR2 (germline): MDHEN, SYDVKM. The CDR3 sequence: CASSLQGYSFYGYTF.

This chain uses TRBV7-3 with TRBJ1-1. Looked up from germline, CDR1 is SGHTA and CDR2 is FQGTGA. This CDR3 contains 13 residues. The CDR3 loop is CASSLRRGQKAFF.

The chain joins TRBV5-6 to TRBJ1-4; TCRdb reports TRBD1, a call that lacks DNA to check it against. Germline CDR1 and CDR2: SGHDT and YYEEEE. This CDR3 is built from 16 residues. CDR3 in amino acids: CASSWGTTATNEKLFF.

V usage is TRBV28 and J usage is TRBJ2-7; TCRdb lists TRBD2, though no DNA is available to test this call. CDR3 size: 14 residues. Germline V gene sequence: CDR1 MDHEN, CDR2 SYDVKM. The CDR3 sequence: CASSLRWDLFGQYF.

The chain carries TRBV6-2 or TRBV6-3 and TRBJ2-7; as DNA is missing, the TRBD1 call by TCRdb cannot be tested. Germline loops: CDR1 MNHEY, CDR2 SVGEGT. CDR3 length: 18 residues. The CDR3 sequence: CASSDAGTGGPMSYEQYF.

The V call is TRBV28, the J call TRBJ1-1. Germline-derived CDR1 and CDR2 are MDHEN and SYDVKM. The CDR3 extends over 13 amino acids. The CDR3 sequence: CASSLWQLDEAFF. The variable domain in full, with the rest retrieved from reference TRBV28 and TRBJ1-1, is DVKVTQSSRYLVKRTGEKVFLECVQDMDHENMFWYRQDPGLGLRLIYFSYDVKMKEKGDIPEGYSVSREKKERFSLILESASTNQTSMYLCASSLWQLDEAFFGQGTRLTVV.

The chain is built from TRBV9 and TRBJ2-2. Germline CDR1 and CDR2: SGDLS and YYNGEE. The CDR3 has 15 amino acids. CDR3 loop: CASSIEPRNTGELFF.

This chain connects TRBV5-1 to TRBJ2-1; the TCRdb call, TRBD1, lacks DNA for checking. The germline gives CDR1 SGHRS, CDR2 YFSETQ. This CDR3 has 16 residues. Here the CDR3 reads CASSRGVGDTGNEQFF.

The genes are TRBV19 and TRBJ2-1; TCRdb's D call, TRBD2, is unchecked because there is no DNA. Germline CDR1 LNHDA, CDR2 SQIVND (reference sequence). The CDR3 length is 17 residues. The CDR3 spells CASSASSGGNSYNEQFF.

The gene calls are TRBV10-3 and TRBJ1-6; the TCRdb call, TRBD1, lacks DNA for checking. Germline V CDR1 and CDR2: ENHRY, SYGVKD. The CDR3 sequence is 15 residues long. The CDR3 loop is CAISEDQGAYSPLHF.

J is TRBJ1-1 and V is TRBV28; TCRdb reports TRBD1, a call that lacks DNA to check it against. This CDR3 comprises 14 residues. Germline V CDR1 and CDR2: MDHEN, SYDVKM. The CDR3 region is CASSLWEGQGEAFF.

The rearrangement links TRBV7-2 to TRBJ2-7; TCRdb's D call, TRBD2, is unchecked because there is no DNA. CDR1 is SGHTA, CDR2 FQGNSA, per germline. CDR3 length: 15 amino acids. CDR3 sequence: CASSLGTLIPYEQYF. Together with reference TRBV7-2 and TRBJ2-7, the CDR3 gives the full variable domain: GAGVSQSPSNKVTEKGKDVELRCDPISGHTALYWYRQSLGQGLEFLIYFQGNSAPDKSGLPSDRFSAERTGGSVSTLTIQRTQQEDSAVYLCASSLGTLIPYEQYFGPGTRLTVT.

V gene TRBV6-5 combines with J gene TRBJ2-7. The CDR3 loop spans 13 amino acids. CDR1 MNHEY and CDR2 SVGAGI come from the germline V gene. The CDR3 is CASSYGKRYEQYF.

The chain couples TRBV7-2 to TRBJ2-7; TCRdb indicates TRBD1, and absent DNA this call remains unverified. Germline-derived CDR1 and CDR2 are SGHTA and FQGNSA. This CDR3 is built from 15 residues. The CDR3 region is CASISPGFGTYEQYF.

J is TRBJ1-4 and V is TRBV11-2. Germline CDR1 SGHAT, CDR2 FQNNGV. CDR3 length equals 16 residues. The CDR3 sequence: CASSLDLAATNEKLFF.